This record looks at one T cell receptor (beta chain) sequence and its context. Its specificity is unknown. The same CDR3 can be traced to other DNA sequences in this sample. This specimen comes from a study of shared clonotypes between healthy human individuals. Study summary: Every donor yielded three CD4 naive, three CD4 memory, two CD8 naive and one CD8 memory plate. Whole-study findings and limits: At large depth, rarefaction still showed sorted-subset sequencing to be incomplete. Larger estimated richness was generally recorded for naive subsets relative to memory subsets.

The input for sorted-subset replicate PCRs was about 0.2 ug DNA, about 30,000 T cell genomes. The table came from immunoSEQ multiplex PCR; TCRdb's copy has only in-frame clones and leaves some out. This sample has approximately 1.5 million clones, with roughly 98.5% found just once. CDR3 length: 15 residues. Trimming cost V 3 bases and J 1 base, with 13 bases left between them. Germline values: CDR1 MDHEN, CDR2 SYDVKM. The source is a man under 40 in good health. The rearrangement links TRBV28 to TRBJ2-7; D tentatively fits TRBD1 or TRBD2 (7 bases each). Input material: naive CD4+ T cells sorted from blood. Subset noted: CD45RA+ positively selected. The CDR3 loop is CASSFPQGGSYEQYF. CDR3 bases: TGTGCCAGCAGTTTCCCGCAGGGGGGGTCCTACGAGCAGTACTTC.